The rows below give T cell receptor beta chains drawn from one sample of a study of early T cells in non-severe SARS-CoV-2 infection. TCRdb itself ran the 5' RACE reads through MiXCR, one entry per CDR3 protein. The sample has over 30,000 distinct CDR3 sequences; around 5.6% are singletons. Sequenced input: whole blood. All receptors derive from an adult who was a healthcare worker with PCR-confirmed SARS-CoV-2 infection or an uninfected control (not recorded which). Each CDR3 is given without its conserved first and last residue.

CDR3aa: ASSHGRTNTEAF
v_gene: TRBV12-3/TRBV12-4
j_gene: TRBJ1-1

CDR3aa: AILTGGSYNEQF
v_gene: TRBV6-7
j_gene: TRBJ2-1

CDR3aa: ANSQAVGTNTEAF
v_gene: TRBV4-3
j_gene: TRBJ1-1

CDR3aa: ASTKTGTDSYEQY
v_gene: TRBV11-2
j_gene: TRBJ2-7

CDR3aa: ASSQTGTGGPYEQY
v_gene: TRBV3-1
j_gene: TRBJ2-7

CDR3aa: ASSSGRTEAF
v_gene: TRBV2
j_gene: TRBJ1-1

CDR3aa: ASSLRGHNEKLF
v_gene: TRBV7-6
j_gene: TRBJ1-4

CDR3aa: ASSHPHTDTQY
v_gene: TRBV14
j_gene: TRBJ2-3

CDR3aa: ASSPAVSYEQY
v_gene: TRBV7-6
j_gene: TRBJ2-7

CDR3aa: ASSLQPSGTANYGYT
v_gene: TRBV7-2
j_gene: TRBJ1-2

CDR3aa: ASSGGGAQY
v_gene: TRBV7-3
j_gene: TRBJ2-3

CDR3aa: ASSFFSMGDTQY
v_gene: TRBV5-5
j_gene: TRBJ2-3

CDR3aa: ASSVDSNQPQH
v_gene: TRBV5-1
j_gene: TRBJ1-5

CDR3aa: ASNPQDRRYGYT
v_gene: TRBV6-2/TRBV6-3
j_gene: TRBJ1-2

CDR3aa: ASSFKDTQY
v_gene: TRBV7-2
j_gene: TRBJ2-3

CDR3aa: ASSLGLSTDTQY
v_gene: TRBV11-2
j_gene: TRBJ2-3

CDR3aa: ASSQDRGPPYNSPLH
v_gene: TRBV4-3
j_gene: TRBJ1-6